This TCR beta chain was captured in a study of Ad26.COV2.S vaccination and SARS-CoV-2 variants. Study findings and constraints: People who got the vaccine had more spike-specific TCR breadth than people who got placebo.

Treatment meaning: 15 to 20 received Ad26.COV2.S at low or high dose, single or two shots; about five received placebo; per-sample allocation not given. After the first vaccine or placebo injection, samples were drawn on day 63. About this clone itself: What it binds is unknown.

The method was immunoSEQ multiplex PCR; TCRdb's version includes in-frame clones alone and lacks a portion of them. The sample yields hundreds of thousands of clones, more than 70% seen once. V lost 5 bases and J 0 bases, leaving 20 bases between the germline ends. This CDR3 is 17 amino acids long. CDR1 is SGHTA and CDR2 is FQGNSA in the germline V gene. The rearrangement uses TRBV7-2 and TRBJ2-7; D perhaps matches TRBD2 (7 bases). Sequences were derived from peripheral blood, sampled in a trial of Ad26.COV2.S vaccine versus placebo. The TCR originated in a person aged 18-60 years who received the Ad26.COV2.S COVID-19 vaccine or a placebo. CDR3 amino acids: CASSPPGGGRFSYEQYF. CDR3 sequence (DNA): TGTGCCAGCAGCCCTCCCGGCGGGGGCCGATTCTCCTACGAGCAGTACTTC.